This T cell receptor (beta chain) was sequenced for a study of T-cell reconstitution after alpha-beta-depleted transplantation in children (dated by TCRdb to the mid-2010s). The study in broad terms: Using TCR repertoire profiling, the study quantitatively followed how T-cell immune reconstitution unfolded in children after TCRalphabeta/CD19-depleted allogeneic hematopoietic cell transplantation.

Taken with the paper, the label for treatment or condition translates to: allogeneic hematopoietic cell transplantation with graft depleted of TCRalphabeta T cells and CD19 B cells. The transplant recipients were children given TCRalphabeta/CD19-depleted allogeneic hematopoietic cell grafts. V is cut back by 0 bases and J by 2 bases, with 12 bases in the junction unmatched. The CDR3 holds 18 amino acids from the cysteine to the phenylalanine. Only the CDR3 part of the read is kept: 54 bases, read in frame from the first base. CDR1 and CDR2, looked up from the germline V gene, are SGHRS and YFSETQ. Preparation of the library involved PCR. The sample was run on an Illumina HiSeq 2500. TCR library preparation used molecular barcoding, with unique molecular identifiers applied to normalize quantification of the TCRbeta repertoire. The raw public data were reprocessed by TCRdb itself: fastp quality trimming at Q25, MiXCR clonotype calling, in-frame beta chains only. For every CDR3 protein sequence, its rows merge into one entry that carries the most common genes and DNA. For this sample there are 750,000 to 950,000 distinct CDR3 sequences; under 20% appear just once. The ten largest clonotypes hold roughly 5% of the sample.

This clonotype appeared a few times. Its antigen has not been determined. Per-nucleotide qualities are absent, and no much larger clonotype sits a single base away. Broader findings and caveats from the paper: Apparently early alphabetaT-cell count recovery about two months after transplant reportedly relied on only several hundred rapidly expanded clones derived from non-depleted graft cells. In some patients, the high TCRbeta diversity seen at day 60 was put down to recipient T cells and intrathymic progenitors that had survived conditioning. The frequencies of hyperexpanded clones fell over the following months, and after one year, T-cell counts and TCRbeta diversity were mostly attributed to newly produced T cells.

The receptor was derived from a male patient between 10 and 17 years old who had a stem cell transplant for acute lymphoblastic leukemia, so the T cells may come from the graft donor. Material: PBMCs, mostly from graft donor cells, obtained 360 days after TCRalphabeta/CD19-depleted stem cell transplant. The chain is encoded by TRBV5-1 joined to TRBJ2-3; 7 bases in between match TRBD2. Here is the DNA: TGCGCCAGCAGCTTGGAGGCGGGGGAGTGGGATCACACAGATACGCAGTATTTT. It specifies CASSLEAGEWDHTDTQYF.